This TCR beta chain is drawn from a study of T-cell reconstitution after alpha-beta-depleted transplantation in children. Preparing the TCRbeta library involved the use of unique molecular identifiers. TCRdb reprocessed the PCR reads via MiXCR and lists one record per CDR3 protein. The table records about 980,000 distinct CDR3 sequences, 25% to 30% of them present only once. This clonotype appeared a few times. Its antigen is undetermined. General study points: T cells produced anew were the main source of T-cell counts and diversity one year after transplant. Recipient T cells and thymic progenitors that survived gave rise to the high TCRbeta diversity observed at day 60 in some patients. There were reportedly several hundred expanded graft clones from which alpha-beta T cells came about two months after transplant.

This sample comprised PBMCs, mostly from graft donor cells, obtained 360 days after TCRalphabeta/CD19-depleted stem cell transplant. The clonotype originates from a boy in the first two years of life who had a stem cell transplant for SCID, so the T cells may come from the graft donor.

The CDR3 DNA reads as TGTGCCAGCAGTGTGGCAGGGTTAAGGGTCGAGCAGTACTTC. Amino acids: CASSVAGLRVEQYF. The chain couples TRBV2 to TRBJ2-7, with D possibly matching TRBD1 (5 bases). Trimming stripped 4 bases from V and 6 bases from J, with 16 bases between. CDR1 and CDR2 (germline): SNHLY, FYNNEI. The CDR3 runs 14 residues. The full variable domain, with the rest looked up from reference TRBV2 and TRBJ2-7, is EPEVTQTPSHQVTQMGQEVILRCVPISNHLYFYWYRQILGQKVEFLVSFYNNEISEKSEIFDDQFSVERPDGSNFTLKIRSTKLEDSAMYFCASSVAGLRVEQYFGPGTRLTVT.